Listed below are T cell receptor beta chains from one sample, sequenced in a study of graft-versus-host responses after intestinal transplantation. Assay used: immunoSEQ multiplex PCR; TCRdb lists only in-frame clones, some missing. Altogether approximately 81,000 clones are present, over 75% being singletons, with the ten largest covering about 8%. Which antigens these TCRs recognize remains unknown. The material was unstimulated CD8+ T cells sorted from spleen or lymph node cells, obtained before transplant. The receptors were sampled from a human donor who was the organ donor for an intestinal transplant. Each CDR3 is given with its conserved first and last residue. Each record gives: J gene, clone size, V gene, CDR3 protein. Size tells how often a clone was seen (once, few, many) or the class of an expanded clone, and some rows leave it out.

TRBJ2-1	-	TRBV5-6	CASSLVGSGDEQFF
TRBJ2-7	-	TRBV6-5	CASSYSRDTLFLGQYF
TRBJ2-7	-	TRBV5-6	CASSLGVRSDYEQYF
TRBJ2-1	-	TRBV27	CASSPGPYNEQFF
TRBJ1-1	-	TRBV6-5	CASSLTMGSPEAFF
TRBJ1-1	-	TRBV30	CAWNFWGKLGTEAFF
TRBJ2-1	-	TRBV28	CASSFRMVTGIYNEQFF
TRBJ1-2	-	TRBV28	CASSGLLDRGDGYTF
TRBJ2-7	once	TRBV28	CASSPGWGDNPYEQYF
TRBJ2-6	-	TRBV5-1	CASSSKSSGANVLTF
TRBJ1-1	-	TRBV6-5	CASSSFVGTEAFF
TRBJ1-2	-	TRBV27	CATRAGGSGYGYTF
TRBJ1-2	-	TRBV28	CASRTGTGGFGYTF
TRBJ1-1	-	TRBV27	CASSQDRRMNTEAFF
TRBJ2-7	-	TRBV19	CASSIPAAGVYEQYF
TRBJ1-1	once	TRBV5-5	CASSLAPSWTTEAFF
TRBJ1-2	-	TRBV27	CASSPHDRDLWYGYTF
TRBJ1-5	-	TRBV6-5	CASRRDSNQPQHF
TRBJ1-4	-	TRBV30	CAWSAYLGQTNEKLFF
TRBJ2-3	-	TRBV9	CASSPKGLWGRTDTQYF
TRBJ2-5	-	TRBV2	CASTRLQETQYF
TRBJ2-4	-	TRBV2	CASSGGDGENIQYF
TRBJ2-3	-	TRBV14	CASSQLAGGPTDTQYF
TRBJ2-7	once	TRBV25-1	CASSNNDLGDYEQYF
TRBJ1-5	-	TRBV19	CASSPLGFYQPQHF
TRBJ1-1	-	TRBV19	CASSFRGEGTEAFF
TRBJ1-2	few	TRBV30	CAWSDDRLIYGYTF
TRBJ1-1	-	TRBV10-1	CASSDGTGGNTEAFF
TRBJ2-7	-	TRBV6-1	CASSEFPGTGSYYEQYF
TRBJ2-7	-	TRBV4-1	CASSQSLRTDIREQYF
TRBJ2-1	-	TRBV4-2	CASSPGFASYNEQFF
TRBJ2-7	-	TRBV30	CAWNNRGYEQYF
TRBJ2-1	-	TRBV5-6	CASSQQGFSYNEQFF
TRBJ2-7	-	TRBV7-9	CASSLSYEQYF
TRBJ1-2	-	TRBV5-6	CASSPGRGRLHGYTF
TRBJ2-3	-	TRBV6-4	CASRRTSGPTDTQYF
TRBJ1-2	-	TRBV28	CAKRRETLRRYGYTF
TRBJ2-7	-	TRBV20-1	CSAPRGYEQYF
TRBJ2-1	-	TRBV18	CASSPSFGVLYNEQFF
TRBJ2-1	-	TRBV30	CAWSVKGGWEQFF
TRBJ1-5	-	TRBV6-6	CASSDGTAYQPQHF
TRBJ2-6	once	TRBV4-2	CASSQWLRAGANVLTF
TRBJ1-5	-	TRBV19	CASRVDSNQPQHF
TRBJ2-1	-	TRBV4-1	CASSQANREANEQFF
TRBJ2-2	few	TRBV5-4	CASSFWGSNTGELFF
TRBJ2-7	-	TRBV7-8	CASGQGRFYEQYF
TRBJ1-1	-	TRBV6-5	CASSYKRDTEAFF
TRBJ2-7	-	TRBV5-1	CASSWGPSYEQYF